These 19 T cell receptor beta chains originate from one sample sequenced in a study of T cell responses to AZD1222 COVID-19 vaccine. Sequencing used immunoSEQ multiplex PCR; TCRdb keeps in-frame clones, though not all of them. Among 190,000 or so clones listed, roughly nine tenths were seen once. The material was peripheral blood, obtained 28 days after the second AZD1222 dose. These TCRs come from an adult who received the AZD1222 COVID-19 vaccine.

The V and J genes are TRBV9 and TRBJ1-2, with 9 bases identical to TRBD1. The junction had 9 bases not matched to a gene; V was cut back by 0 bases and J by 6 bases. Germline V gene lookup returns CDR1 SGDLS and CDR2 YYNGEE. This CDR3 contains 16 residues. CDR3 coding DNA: TGTGCCAGCAGCGTAGAGGACAGGGGACCTCCGAATGGCTACACCTTC. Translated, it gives CASSVEDRGPPNGYTF. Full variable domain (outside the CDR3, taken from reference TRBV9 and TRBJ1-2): DSGVTQTPKHLITATGQRVTLRCSPRSGDLSVYWYQQSLDQGLQFLIQYYNGEERAKGNILERFSAQQFPDLHSELNLSSLELGDSALYFCASSVEDRGPPNGYTFGSGTRLTVV.

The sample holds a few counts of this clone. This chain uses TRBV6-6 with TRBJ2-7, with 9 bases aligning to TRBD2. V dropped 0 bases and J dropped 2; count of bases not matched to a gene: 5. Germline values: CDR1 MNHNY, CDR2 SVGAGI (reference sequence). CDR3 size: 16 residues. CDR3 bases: TGTGCCAGCAGTTACTCGAGGCTAGCGGGAACCTACGAGCAGTACTTC. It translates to CASSYSRLAGTYEQYF.

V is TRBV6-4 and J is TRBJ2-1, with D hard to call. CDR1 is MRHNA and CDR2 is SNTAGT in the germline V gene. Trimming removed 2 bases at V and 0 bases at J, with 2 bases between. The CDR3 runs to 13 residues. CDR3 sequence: CASSDNSYNEQFF. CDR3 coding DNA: TGTGCCAGCAGTGACAACTCCTACAATGAGCAGTTCTTC.

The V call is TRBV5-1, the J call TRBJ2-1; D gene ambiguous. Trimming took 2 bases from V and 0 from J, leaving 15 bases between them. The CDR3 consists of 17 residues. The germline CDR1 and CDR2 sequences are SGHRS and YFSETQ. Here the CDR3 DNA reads TGCGCCAGCAGCTTAACCGCCTCCCCGAGCTCCTACAATGAGCAGTTCTTC. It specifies CASSLTASPSSYNEQFF.

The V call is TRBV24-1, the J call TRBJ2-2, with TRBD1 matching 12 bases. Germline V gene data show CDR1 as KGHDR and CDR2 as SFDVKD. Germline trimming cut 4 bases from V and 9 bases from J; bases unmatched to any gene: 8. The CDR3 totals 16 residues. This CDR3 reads CATSDYRDRGQRELFF. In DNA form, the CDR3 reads TGTGCCACCAGTGACTACAGGGACAGGGGGCAAAGGGAGCTGTTTTTT.

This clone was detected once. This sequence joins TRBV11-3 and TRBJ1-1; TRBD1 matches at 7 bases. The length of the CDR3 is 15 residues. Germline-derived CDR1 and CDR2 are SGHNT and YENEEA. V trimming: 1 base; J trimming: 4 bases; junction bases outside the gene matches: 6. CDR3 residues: CASSLVSGTATEAFF. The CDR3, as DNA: TGTGCCAGCAGCTTAGTCTCCGGGACAGCCACTGAAGCTTTCTTT.

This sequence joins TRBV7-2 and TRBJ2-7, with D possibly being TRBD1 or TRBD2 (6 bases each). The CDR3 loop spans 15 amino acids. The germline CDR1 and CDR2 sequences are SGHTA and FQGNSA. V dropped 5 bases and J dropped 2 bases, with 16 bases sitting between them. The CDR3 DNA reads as TGTGCCAGCAGCCTCTTTCCGGGGGCAGCCTACGAGCAGTACTTC. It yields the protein CASSLFPGAAYEQYF.

The CDR3 DNA reads TGTGCCAGCAGCCAACCGTCAGCTCCTAATGAAAAACTGTTTTTT. This sequence encodes CASSQPSAPNEKLFF. The genes are TRBV4-2 and TRBJ1-4; D is undetermined. The length of the CDR3 is 15 residues. Deletions cut 2 bases from V and 3 bases from J, with 10 bases between. Germline CDR1 reads LGHNA; CDR2 reads YNFKEQ.

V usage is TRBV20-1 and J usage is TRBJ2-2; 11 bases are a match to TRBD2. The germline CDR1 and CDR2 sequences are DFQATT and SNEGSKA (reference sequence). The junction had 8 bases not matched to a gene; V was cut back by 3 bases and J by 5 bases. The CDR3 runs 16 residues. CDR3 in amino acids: CSASPRLAGNTGELFF. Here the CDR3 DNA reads TGCAGTGCTAGTCCGCGACTAGCGGGAAATACCGGGGAGCTGTTTTTT.

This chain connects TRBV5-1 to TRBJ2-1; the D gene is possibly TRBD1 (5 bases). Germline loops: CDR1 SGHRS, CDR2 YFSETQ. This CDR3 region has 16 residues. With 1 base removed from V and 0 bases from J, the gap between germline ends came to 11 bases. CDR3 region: CASSLFQGYSYNEQFF. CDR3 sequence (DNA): TGCGCCAGCAGCTTGTTTCAGGGCTACTCCTACAATGAGCAGTTCTTC.

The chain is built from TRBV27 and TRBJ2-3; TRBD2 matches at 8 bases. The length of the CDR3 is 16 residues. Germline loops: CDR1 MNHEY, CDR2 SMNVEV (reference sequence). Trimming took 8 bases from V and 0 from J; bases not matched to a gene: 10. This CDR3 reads CASSREGGSSTDTQYF. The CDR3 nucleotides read TGTGCCAGCTCCCGGGAGGGGGGATCTAGCACAGATACGCAGTATTTT.

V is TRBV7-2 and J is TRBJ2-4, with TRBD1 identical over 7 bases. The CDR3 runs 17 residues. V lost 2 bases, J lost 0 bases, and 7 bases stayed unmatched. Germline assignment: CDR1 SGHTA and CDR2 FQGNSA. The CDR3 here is CASSLIGTALAKNIQYF. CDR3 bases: TGTGCCAGCAGCTTAATTGGGACAGCACTAGCCAAAAACATTCAGTACTTC.

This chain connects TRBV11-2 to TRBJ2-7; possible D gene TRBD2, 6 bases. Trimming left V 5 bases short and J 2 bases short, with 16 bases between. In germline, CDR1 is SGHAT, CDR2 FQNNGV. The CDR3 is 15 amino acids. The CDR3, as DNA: TGTGCCAGCAGCCGGGGTGCGGGGTCGACCTACGAGCAGTACTTC. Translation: CASSRGAGSTYEQYF.

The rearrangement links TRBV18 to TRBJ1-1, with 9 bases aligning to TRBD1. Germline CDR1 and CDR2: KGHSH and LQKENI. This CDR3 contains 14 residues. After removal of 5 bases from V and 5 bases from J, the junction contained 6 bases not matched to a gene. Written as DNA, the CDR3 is TGTGCCAGCTCATCGGACAGGGGAGGGACTGAAGCTTTCTTT. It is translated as CASSSDRGGTEAFF.

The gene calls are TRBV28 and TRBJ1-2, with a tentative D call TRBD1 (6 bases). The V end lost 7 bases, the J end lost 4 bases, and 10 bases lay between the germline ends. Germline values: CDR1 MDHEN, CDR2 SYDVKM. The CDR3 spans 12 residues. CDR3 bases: TGTGCCAGCAACAGAGGGGGCTATGGCTACACCTTC. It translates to CASNRGGYGYTF.

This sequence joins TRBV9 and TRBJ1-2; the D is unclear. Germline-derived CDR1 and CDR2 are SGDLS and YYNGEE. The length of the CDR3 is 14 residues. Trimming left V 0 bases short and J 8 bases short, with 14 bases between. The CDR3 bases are TGTGCCAGCAGCGTAGCTCGGGGAGGTGGCGGCTACACCTTC. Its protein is CASSVARGGGGYTF.

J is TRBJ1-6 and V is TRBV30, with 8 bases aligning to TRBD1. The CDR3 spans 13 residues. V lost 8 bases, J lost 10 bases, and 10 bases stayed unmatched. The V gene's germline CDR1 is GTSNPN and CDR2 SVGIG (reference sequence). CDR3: CATTGTGGSPLHF. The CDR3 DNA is TGTGCCACGACCGGGACAGGAGGGTCACCCCTCCACTTT.

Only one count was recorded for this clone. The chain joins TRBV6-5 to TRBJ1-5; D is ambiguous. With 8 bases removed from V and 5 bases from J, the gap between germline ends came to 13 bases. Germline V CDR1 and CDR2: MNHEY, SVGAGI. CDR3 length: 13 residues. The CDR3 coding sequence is TGTGCCAGCGCCTCCGGGCCGGATCAGCCCCAGCATTTT. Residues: CASASGPDQPQHF.

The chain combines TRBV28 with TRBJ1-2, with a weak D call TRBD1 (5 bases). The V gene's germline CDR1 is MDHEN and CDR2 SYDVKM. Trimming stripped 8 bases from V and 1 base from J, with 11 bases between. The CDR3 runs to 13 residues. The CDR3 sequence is CASGATVNYGYTF. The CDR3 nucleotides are TGTGCCAGCGGCGCGACAGTTAACTATGGCTACACCTTC.